These T cell receptor beta chains were read from a single sample in a study of T cells after yellow fever vaccination. TCRdb passed the 5' RACE reads through MiXCR, listing each CDR3 protein once. The repertoire holds tens of thousands of distinct CDR3 sequences, with approximately 7% as singletons. The sequencing used CD8+ T cells sorted from PBMCs, collected about 49 days after the first yellow fever vaccination. The origin of the receptors is a man in his late teens or twenties who received the YFV17D yellow fever vaccine. CDR3s include the opening cysteine and the closing phenylalanine or tryptophan. D genes are given only for firm matches. A row's size may be missing; if present it is once, few, many or a size class.

few | TRBJ2-5 | NA | TRBV10-3 | CAIGRDSEETQYF | TGTGCCATCGGGAGGGACAGCGAAGAGACCCAGTACTTC
few | TRBJ1-5 | NA | TRBV4-1 | CASSLVGANQPQHF | TGCGCCAGCAGCCTGGTTGGAGCCAATCAGCCCCAGCATTTT
NA | TRBJ1-6 | NA | TRBV27 | CASSARGGGINSPLHF | TGTGCCAGCAGTGCAAGGGGAGGGGGGATAAATTCACCCCTCCACTTT
few | TRBJ1-1 | NA | TRBV6-2/TRBV6-3 | CASSAGFYTEAFF | TGTGCCAGCAGTGCCGGGTTCTACACTGAAGCTTTCTTT
many | TRBJ1-5 | NA | TRBV28 | CASTDSGGGRSPQHF | TGTGCCAGCACCGACTCGGGGGGCGGTAGATCGCCCCAGCATTTT
NA | TRBJ1-5 | NA | TRBV12-3/TRBV12-4 | CASSDRSLSKQPQHF | TGTGCCAGCAGCGACAGGTCACTTAGCAAGCAGCCCCAGCATTTT
many | TRBJ2-7 | TRBD2 | TRBV20-1 | CSALTSGGAHEQYF | TGCAGTGCACTCACTAGCGGGGGGGCCCACGAGCAGTACTTC
many | TRBJ2-4 | TRBD2 | TRBV12-3/TRBV12-4 | CASSSPGRGEGNIQYF | TGTGCCAGCAGTTCCCCGGGGAGGGGAGAAGGAAACATTCAGTACTTC
many | TRBJ1-2 | NA | TRBV5-6 | CASSIYSPNGYTF | TGTGCCAGCAGCATATATTCACCAAATGGCTACACCTTC
many | TRBJ2-1 | NA | TRBV28 | CASSFLLGDEQFF | TGTGCCAGCAGTTTTTTACTGGGGGATGAGCAGTTCTTC
many | TRBJ2-3 | NA | TRBV11-2 | CASSLVRGMTDTQYF | TGTGCCAGCAGCTTAGTTCGGGGGATGACAGATACGCAGTATTTT
NA | TRBJ1-2 | NA | TRBV7-2 | CASSWAGNGYTF | TGTGCCAGCAGCTGGGCAGGAAATGGCTACACCTTC
many | TRBJ1-1 | TRBD1 | TRBV10-3 | CAIRDRGDTEAFF | TGTGCCATCAGGGACAGGGGCGACACTGAAGCTTTCTTT
many | TRBJ1-5 | NA | TRBV28 | CASSLQLGAQHF | TGTGCCAGCAGCCTTCAATTGGGTGCCCAGCATTTT
many | TRBJ2-7 | NA | TRBV6-5 | CASSSPLRDAKDEQYF | TGTGCCAGCAGTAGTCCCCTCCGGGACGCAAAGGACGAGCAGTACTTC
many | TRBJ1-2 | NA | TRBV9 | CASSVGVGGYTF | TGTGCCAGCAGCGTAGGGGTTGGCGGCTACACCTTC
many | TRBJ2-1 | TRBD2 | TRBV7-2 | CASSYPGLAGLHNEQFF | TGTGCCAGCAGCTATCCGGGACTAGCGGGGCTCCACAATGAGCAGTTCTTC
many | TRBJ1-1 | NA | TRBV5-5 | CASSLGGGGEDTEAFF | TGTGCCAGCAGCTTGGGTGGTGGTGGGGAGGACACTGAAGCTTTCTTT
few | TRBJ1-3 | TRBD1 | TRBV7-6 | CASSRLNPGTGAHGNTIYF | TGTGCCAGCAGCCGACTGAATCCCGGGACAGGGGCGCACGGAAACACCATATATTTT
many | TRBJ2-5 | NA | TRBV7-9 | CASSLVVAGSETQYF | TGTGCCAGCAGCTTAGTGGTGGCGGGCTCAGAGACCCAGTACTTC
few | TRBJ1-2 | TRBD1 | TRBV5-1 | CASSLGTGRFGYTF | TGCGCCAGCAGCTTAGGGACAGGGCGATTTGGCTACACCTTC
many | TRBJ2-5 | NA | TRBV29-1 | CSVEGETQYF | TGCAGCGTTGAGGGGGAGACCCAGTACTTC
many | TRBJ1-2 | NA | TRBV5-1 | CASSPTGSAGVNYGYTF | TGCGCCAGCAGCCCCACGGGGTCCGCAGGAGTTAACTATGGCTACACCTTC